The entry that follows covers one T cell receptor (beta chain) sequence. Its antigen is currently unknown. This sample stems from a study of a mutant IDH1 vaccine in newly diagnosed glioma. Across the whole study: Receipt of radiotherapy, temozolomide, or both preceded the study, and most received both. Study findings and constraints: Changes in top peripheral clonotypes did not appear linked to pseudoprogression. A vaccine-induced immune response developed in 93.3% of the patients.

Generated by immunoSEQ multiplex PCR, the TCRdb table keeps only in-frame clones and is missing some. The sample lists about 33,000 clones, roughly nine tenths occurring once. Regarding time point: baseline, week 1 (first vaccination visit). The treatment: pre-vaccination baseline after standard-of-care therapy. The origin of this receptor is a woman aged 40 to 55 with glioma. The sample here was PBMCs, taken from a glioma patient treated with radiotherapy, temozolomide or both.

For the CDR3, the DNA is TGTGCCAGCTCACCAGGCCCGGGACAGGGGTATGGCTACACCTTC. It specifies CASSPGPGQGYGYTF. The gene calls are TRBV18 and TRBJ1-2; 10 nucleotides agree with TRBD1. Germline assignment: CDR1 KGHSH and CDR2 LQKENI. Trimming took 2 bases from V and 5 from J; bases not matched to a gene: 5. The CDR3 is 15 residues long. Full variable domain (missing parts from reference TRBV18 and TRBJ1-2): NAGVMQNPRHLVRRRGQEARLRCSPMKGHSHVYWYRQLPEEGLKFMVYLQKENIIDESGMPKERFSAEFPKEGPSILRIQQVVRGDSAAYFCASSPGPGQGYGYTFGSGTRLTVV.